These T cell receptor beta chains were read from a single sample in a study of monozygotic twins with inflammatory bowel disease. TCRdb re-called the 5' RACE reads and catalogs CDR3 proteins one per entry, DNA excluded. This sample lists 330,000 or so distinct CDR3 sequences; its ten largest clones have roughly 2%. The sequenced sample consisted of blood. The receptors were sampled from a human donor with ulcerative colitis or Crohn's disease, or a healthy co-twin of an affected twin (not recorded which). The CDR3 runs from the conserved cysteine through the conserved F or W. The order of the fields is J gene, V gene, CDR3 length, CDR3 protein.

j_gene: TRBJ2-3
v_gene: TRBV12-3/TRBV12-4
len: 13
CDR3aa: CASSRASEDTQYF

j_gene: TRBJ1-5
v_gene: TRBV4-1
len: 16
CDR3aa: CASSQDLGIINQPQHF

j_gene: TRBJ1-6
v_gene: TRBV3-1
len: 17
CDR3aa: CASSQMTGLAYNSPLHF

j_gene: TRBJ2-3
v_gene: TRBV28
len: 15
CDR3aa: CASSFGDTSTDTQYF

j_gene: TRBJ2-3
v_gene: TRBV4-1
len: 17
CDR3aa: CASSQERWASKADTQYF

j_gene: TRBJ1-1
v_gene: TRBV14
len: 13
CDR3aa: CASRIQGATEAFF

j_gene: TRBJ2-1
v_gene: TRBV20-1
len: 14
CDR3aa: CSAGGGGYYNEQFF

j_gene: TRBJ1-1
v_gene: TRBV20-1
len: 12
CDR3aa: CSAEGAVGEAFF

j_gene: TRBJ2-3
v_gene: TRBV5-1
len: 16
CDR3aa: CASSLRGLAGGDTQYF

j_gene: TRBJ2-7
v_gene: TRBV20-1
len: 13
CDR3aa: CSATGVMAYEQYF

j_gene: TRBJ1-6
v_gene: TRBV2
len: 14
CDR3aa: CASSRPGADSPLHF

j_gene: TRBJ2-4
v_gene: TRBV5-6
len: 17
CDR3aa: CASSPLSAGEAKNIQYF

j_gene: TRBJ2-1
v_gene: TRBV4-1
len: 15
CDR3aa: CASSLGGTVNNEQFF

j_gene: TRBJ1-1
v_gene: TRBV29-1
len: 11
CDR3aa: CSVTGLTEAFF

j_gene: TRBJ2-7
v_gene: TRBV20-1
len: 13
CDR3aa: CSGGGSITYEQYF

j_gene: TRBJ2-2
v_gene: TRBV5-1
len: 15
CDR3aa: CASSRAGDSTGELFF